The rows below give T cell receptor beta chains drawn from one sample of a study of CD8 T cells in cerebrospinal fluid in Alzheimer's disease. TCRdb re-called the 10x single-cell sequencing reads; one entry per CDR3 protein, DNA not given. This table lists 1,000 or so distinct CDR3 sequences. The sample taken for sequencing was cerebrospinal fluid. The source is a human donor in good health. Both conserved end residues are part of each CDR3. Each record gives: V gene, J gene, clone size, CDR3 protein. Rows give clone size only sometimes, using once, few, many, or a class for an expanded clone.

v_call: TRBV27; j_call: TRBJ2-3; clone_size: medium-sized; cdr3_aa: CASSLSGFQTQYF
v_call: TRBV11-2; j_call: TRBJ2-5; clone_size: large; cdr3_aa: CASAGVGETQYF
v_call: TRBV20-1; j_call: TRBJ2-3; clone_size: large; cdr3_aa: CSARAASGSFAVGDTQYF
v_call: TRBV7-8; j_call: TRBJ1-1; clone_size: .; cdr3_aa: CASSSGATGTMNTEAFF
v_call: TRBV7-9; j_call: TRBJ2-2; clone_size: large; cdr3_aa: CASEGANTGELFF
v_call: TRBV27; j_call: TRBJ2-5; clone_size: .; cdr3_aa: CASSPGRAETQYF
v_call: TRBV7-3; j_call: TRBJ2-2; clone_size: medium-sized; cdr3_aa: CASSSDTGELFF
v_call: TRBV7-2; j_call: TRBJ2-7; clone_size: large; cdr3_aa: CASSRQRDYEQYF
v_call: TRBV12-3/TRBV12-4; j_call: TRBJ2-5; clone_size: medium-sized; cdr3_aa: CASSLRSQETQYF
v_call: TRBV5-5; j_call: TRBJ1-6; clone_size: .; cdr3_aa: CASSLDTDRVRSPLHF
v_call: TRBV10-3; j_call: TRBJ1-1; clone_size: medium-sized; cdr3_aa: CAITTGPPWEAFF
v_call: TRBV6-5; j_call: TRBJ2-2; clone_size: medium-sized; cdr3_aa: CASFPDREINGELFF
v_call: TRBV20-1; j_call: TRBJ1-5; clone_size: large; cdr3_aa: CSARVTQGVNQPQHF
v_call: TRBV27; j_call: TRBJ2-5; clone_size: large; cdr3_aa: CASSPPGGETQYF
v_call: TRBV10-3; j_call: TRBJ2-7; clone_size: medium-sized; cdr3_aa: CAISTGTGEGEQYF
v_call: TRBV20-1; j_call: TRBJ2-1; clone_size: medium-sized; cdr3_aa: CSAYTGLEEYNEQFF
v_call: TRBV5-1; j_call: TRBJ2-7; clone_size: medium-sized; cdr3_aa: CASSSPGTGIYEQYF
v_call: TRBV28; j_call: TRBJ1-5; clone_size: large; cdr3_aa: CASTRYRAANNQPQHF
v_call: TRBV6-1; j_call: TRBJ2-7; clone_size: medium-sized; cdr3_aa: CASSPRDREHEQYF
v_call: TRBV3-1; j_call: TRBJ1-1; clone_size: .; cdr3_aa: CASSRFLGSSDLARMNTEAFF
v_call: TRBV3-1; j_call: TRBJ2-7; clone_size: large; cdr3_aa: CASSHAGTVNEQYF
v_call: TRBV7-9; j_call: TRBJ1-1; clone_size: large; cdr3_aa: CASSSLGQMNTEAFF
v_call: TRBV2; j_call: TRBJ1-5; clone_size: medium-sized; cdr3_aa: CASSEDLNQPQHF
v_call: TRBV3-1; j_call: TRBJ2-7; clone_size: medium-sized; cdr3_aa: CASSRGESSYEQYF
v_call: TRBV7-9; j_call: TRBJ1-2; clone_size: large; cdr3_aa: CASSSLSSLGQGAFGYTF
v_call: TRBV20-1; j_call: TRBJ1-5; clone_size: large; cdr3_aa: CSASTGQGLQPQHF
v_call: TRBV5-1; j_call: TRBJ2-2; clone_size: medium-sized; cdr3_aa: CASSLDGAGELFF
v_call: TRBV7-3; j_call: TRBJ2-5; clone_size: large; cdr3_aa: CASSLNKGMGETQYF